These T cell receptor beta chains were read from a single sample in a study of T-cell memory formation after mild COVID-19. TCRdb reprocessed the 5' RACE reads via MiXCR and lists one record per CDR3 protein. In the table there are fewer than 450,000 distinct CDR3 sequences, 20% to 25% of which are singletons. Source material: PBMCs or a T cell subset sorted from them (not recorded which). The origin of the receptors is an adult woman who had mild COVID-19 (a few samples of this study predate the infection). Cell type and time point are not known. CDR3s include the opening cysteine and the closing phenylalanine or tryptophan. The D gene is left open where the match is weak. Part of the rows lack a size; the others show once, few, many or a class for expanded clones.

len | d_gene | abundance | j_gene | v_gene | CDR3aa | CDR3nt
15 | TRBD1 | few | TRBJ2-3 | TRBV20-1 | CSADQVTGGPDTQYF | TGCAGTGCGGACCAAGTGACAGGGGGTCCAGATACGCAGTATTTT
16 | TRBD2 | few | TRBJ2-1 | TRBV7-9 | CASSDLAGAANNEQFF | TGTGCCAGCAGCGACCTAGCGGGGGCCGCCAACAATGAGCAGTTCTTC
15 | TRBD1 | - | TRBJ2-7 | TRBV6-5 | CASSSSTGSWNEQYF | TGTGCCAGCAGTTCCTCGACAGGGTCCTGGAACGAGCAGTACTTC
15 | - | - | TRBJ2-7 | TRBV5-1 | CASSLEVWSPGEQYF | TGCGCCAGCAGCTTGGAGGTGTGGTCCCCCGGCGAGCAGTACTTC
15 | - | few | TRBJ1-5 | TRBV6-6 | CASSTRDIPYQPQHF | TGTGCCAGCAGTACCCGGGACATACCTTATCAGCCCCAGCATTTT
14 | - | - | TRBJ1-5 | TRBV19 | CASTEGRSNQPQHF | TGTGCCAGTACGGAGGGGAGGAGCAATCAGCCCCAGCATTTT
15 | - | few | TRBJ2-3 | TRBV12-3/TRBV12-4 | CASSDGRRRTDTQYF | TGTGCCAGCAGCGATGGGCGCCGACGCACAGATACGCAGTATTTT
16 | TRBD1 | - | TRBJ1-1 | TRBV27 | CASSRRTGVMNTEAFF | TGTGCCAGCAGCCGTCGGACAGGGGTCATGAACACTGAAGCTTTCTTT
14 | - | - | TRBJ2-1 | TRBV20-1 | CSAPKLGSYNEQFF | TGCAGTGCACCCAAGTTGGGCTCCTACAATGAGCAGTTCTTC
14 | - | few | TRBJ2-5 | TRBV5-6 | CASSLTGNQETQYF | TGTGCCAGCAGCCTAACAGGGAACCAAGAGACCCAGTACTTC
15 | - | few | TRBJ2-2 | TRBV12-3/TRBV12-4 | CASSRRGYNTGELFF | TGTGCCAGCAGTCGTCGGGGGTATAACACCGGGGAGCTGTTTTTT
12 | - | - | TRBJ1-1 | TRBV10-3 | CAIGQGDPEAFF | TGTGCCATAGGCCAAGGGGATCCTGAAGCTTTCTTT
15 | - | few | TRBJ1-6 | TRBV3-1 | CASSRGVDVGSPLHF | TGTGCCAGCAGCCGCGGGGTTGATGTAGGTTCACCCCTCCACTTT
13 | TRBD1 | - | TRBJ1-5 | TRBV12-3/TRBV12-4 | CASKGTGDQPQHF | TGTGCCAGCAAAGGGACAGGGGATCAGCCCCAGCATTTT
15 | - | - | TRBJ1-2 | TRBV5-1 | CASSLGIGQNYGYTF | TGCGCCAGCAGCTTGGGAATAGGACAGAACTATGGCTACACCTTC
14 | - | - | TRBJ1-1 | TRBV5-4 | CASSPTASNTEAFF | TGTGCCAGCAGTCCCACCGCGTCAAACACTGAAGCTTTCTTT
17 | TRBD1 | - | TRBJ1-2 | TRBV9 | CASSAVVAPGQGHGYTF | TGTGCCAGCAGCGCAGTAGTCGCCCCGGGACAGGGGCATGGCTACACCTTC
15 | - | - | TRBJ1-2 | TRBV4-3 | CASSQAFPGNYGYTF | TGCGCCAGCAGCCAGGCATTCCCCGGGAACTATGGCTACACCTTC
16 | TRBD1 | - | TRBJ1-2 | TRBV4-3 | CASSQGARTGSYGYTF | TGCGCCAGCAGCCAAGGGGCAAGGACAGGCTCCTATGGCTACACCTTC
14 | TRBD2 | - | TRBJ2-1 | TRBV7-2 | CASSFGLASDEQFF | TGTGCCAGCAGCTTCGGACTAGCCTCAGATGAGCAGTTCTTC
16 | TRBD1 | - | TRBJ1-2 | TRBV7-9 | CASSTRDRREEGGYTF | TGTGCCAGCAGCACCCGGGACAGAAGGGAGGAGGGTGGCTACACCTTC
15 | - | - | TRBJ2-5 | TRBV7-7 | CASSPQTQSQETQYF | TGTGCTAGCAGCCCCCAAACCCAGTCCCAAGAGACCCAGTACTTC
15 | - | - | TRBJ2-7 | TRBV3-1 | CASSQVPLAFYEQYF | TGTGCCAGCAGCCAAGTCCCCCTAGCATTCTACGAGCAGTACTTC
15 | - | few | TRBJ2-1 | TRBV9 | CASSVDPPMGNEQFF | TGTGCCAGCAGCGTAGACCCCCCCATGGGAAATGAGCAGTTCTTC
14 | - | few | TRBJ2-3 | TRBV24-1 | CATSEGTTQDTQYF | TGTGCCACCAGTGAGGGGACCACTCAAGATACGCAGTATTTT
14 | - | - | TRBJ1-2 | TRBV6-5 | CASARGTANYGYTF | TGTGCCAGCGCGAGGGGGACCGCTAACTATGGCTACACCTTC
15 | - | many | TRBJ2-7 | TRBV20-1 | CSAFRGADGTYEQYF | TGCAGTGCTTTCCGGGGAGCGGACGGGACCTACGAGCAGTACTTC
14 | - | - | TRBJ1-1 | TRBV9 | CASSVESAGPEAFF | TGTGCCAGCAGCGTAGAAAGTGCCGGGCCTGAAGCTTTCTTT
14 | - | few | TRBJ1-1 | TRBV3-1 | CASSPGDPNTEAFF | TGTGCCAGCAGCCCTGGGGACCCTAACACTGAAGCTTTCTTT
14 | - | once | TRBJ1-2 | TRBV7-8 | CASSPRDGPYGYTF | TGTGCCAGCAGCCCCCGGGACGGACCCTATGGCTACACCTTC
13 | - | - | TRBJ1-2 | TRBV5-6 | CASSLGLTGGYTF | TGTGCCAGCAGCTTGGGACTAACAGGTGGCTACACCTTC
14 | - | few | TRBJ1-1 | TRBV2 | CASRKEQVNTEAFF | TGTGCCAGCAGGAAGGAACAGGTCAACACTGAAGCTTTCTTT
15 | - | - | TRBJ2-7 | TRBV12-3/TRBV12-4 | CASTLTRASSYEQYF | TGTGCCAGCACCCTGACTAGGGCGAGCTCCTACGAGCAGTACTTC
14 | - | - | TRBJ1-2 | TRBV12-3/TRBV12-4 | CASSFTQGGYGYTF | TGTGCCAGCAGTTTTACACAGGGCGGCTATGGCTACACCTTC
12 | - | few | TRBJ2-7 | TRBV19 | CASSIGGYEQYF | TGTGCCAGTAGTATTGGGGGTTACGAGCAGTACTTC
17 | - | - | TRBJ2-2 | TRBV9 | CASSTPNLRPDTGELFF | TGTGCCAGCAGCACCCCGAATCTCCGGCCTGACACCGGGGAGCTGTTTTTT
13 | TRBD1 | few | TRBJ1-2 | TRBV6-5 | CASSRQGLGGYTF | TGTGCCAGCAGTAGACAGGGGTTGGGGGGCTACACCTTC
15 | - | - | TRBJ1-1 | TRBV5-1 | CASSLEGVGNTEAFF | TGCGCCAGCAGCTTGGAGGGGGTAGGGAACACTGAAGCTTTCTTT
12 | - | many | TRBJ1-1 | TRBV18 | CASSPPFAAAFF | TGTGCCAGCTCACCACCGTTTGCCGCAGCTTTCTTT
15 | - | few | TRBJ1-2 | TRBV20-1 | CSARPAQGDNYGYTF | TGCAGTGCTAGACCAGCCCAGGGTGACAACTATGGCTACACCTTC
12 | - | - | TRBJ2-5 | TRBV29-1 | CSGKGGWETQYF | TGCAGCGGCAAAGGGGGGTGGGAGACCCAGTACTTC
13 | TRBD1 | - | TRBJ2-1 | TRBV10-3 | CAIRTDRGDEQFF | TGTGCCATCAGGACGGACAGGGGCGATGAGCAGTTCTTC
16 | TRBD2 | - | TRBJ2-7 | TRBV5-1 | CASSSTTSGGYYEQYF | TGCGCCAGCAGCTCGACAACTAGCGGGGGATACTACGAGCAGTACTTC
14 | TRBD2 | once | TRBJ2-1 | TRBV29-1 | CSVEVGGRGNEQFF | TGCAGCGTTGAAGTGGGCGGGAGGGGCAATGAGCAGTTCTTC
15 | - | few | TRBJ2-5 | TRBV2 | CASSESEARGAAQYF | TGTGCCAGCAGTGAGAGTGAGGCGAGGGGGGCGGCCCAGTACTTC
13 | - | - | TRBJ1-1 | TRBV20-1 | CSARAAGYTEAFF | TGCAGTGCCCGGGCGGCTGGGTACACTGAAGCTTTCTTT
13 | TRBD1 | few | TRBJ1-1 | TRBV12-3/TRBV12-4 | CASQTGGGAEAFF | TGTGCCAGCCAAACAGGGGGCGGCGCTGAAGCTTTCTTT
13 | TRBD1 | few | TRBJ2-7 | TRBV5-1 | CASIGQDSYEQYF | TGCGCCAGCATTGGACAGGACTCCTACGAGCAGTACTTC
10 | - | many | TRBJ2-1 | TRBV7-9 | CASSINEQFF | TGTGCCAGCAGCATCAATGAGCAGTTCTTC
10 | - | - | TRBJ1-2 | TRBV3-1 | CASSHPEEPF | TGTGCCAGCAGCCATCCCGAGGAACCCTTC
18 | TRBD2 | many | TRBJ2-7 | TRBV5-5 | CASSLEPGLAGGSYEQYF | TGTGCCAGCAGCCTGGAACCCGGACTAGCGGGGGGCTCCTACGAGCAGTACTTC
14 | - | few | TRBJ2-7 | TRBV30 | CAWSVGLSSYEQYF | TGTGCCTGGAGTGTGGGCCTGAGCTCCTACGAGCAGTACTTC
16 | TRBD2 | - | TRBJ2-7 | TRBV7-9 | CASSLGSGTSAYEQYF | TGTGCCAGCAGCTTAGGTTCCGGGACTAGCGCCTACGAGCAGTACTTC
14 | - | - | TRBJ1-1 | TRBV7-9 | CASSPPEHNTEAFF | TGTGCCAGCAGCCCTCCTGAACATAACACTGAAGCTTTCTTT
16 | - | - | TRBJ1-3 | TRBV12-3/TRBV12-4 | CASSLAPGSRGNTIYF | TGTGCCAGCAGTTTAGCGCCGGGGTCTCGGGGAAACACCATATATTTT
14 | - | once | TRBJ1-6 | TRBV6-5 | CASTEDTISSPLHF | TGTGCCAGCACCGAAGACACCATTTCTTCACCCCTCCACTTT
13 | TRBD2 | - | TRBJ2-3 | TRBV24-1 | CATTGGSTDTQYF | TGTGCCACCACCGGGGGGAGCACAGATACGCAGTATTTT
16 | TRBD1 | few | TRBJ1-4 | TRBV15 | CATSRDHRDRESLGFF | TGTGCCACCAGCAGAGATCATCGGGACAGGGAGAGTCTCGGATTTTTT
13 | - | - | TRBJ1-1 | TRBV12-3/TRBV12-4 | CASSYRWGTEAFF | TGTGCCAGCAGTTACAGGTGGGGGACTGAAGCTTTCTTT
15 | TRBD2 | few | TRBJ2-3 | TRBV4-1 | CASSQVPSGGYTQYF | TGCGCCAGCAGCCAAGTACCTAGCGGGGGGTATACGCAGTATTTT